The clone carrying this TCR beta chain has ten or more counts. This entry belongs to a study of T cells in Graves' hyperthyroidism and ophthalmopathy. Germline V lookup: CDR1 DFQATT, CDR2 SNEGSKA (reference sequence). The CDR3 covers 17 residues. Unmatched junction bases numbered 14, after V lost 6 bases and J lost 1 base. RNA transcripts provided the source from which TCR beta CDR3 regions were amplified. Primed by the HTBI set, a first-round RT-PCR was run on the TCR CDR3. From the multiplex PCR reads, TCRdb called clonotypes with MiXCR, one entry per CDR3 protein. The top ten clones hold about half of a sample with over 150,000 distinct CDR3 sequences, less than 20% of them seen once. A lack of ophthalmopathy progression within 18 months defined stable Graves' hyperthyroidism. The study based diagnoses on clinical symptoms, serum thyroxine and TRAb, thyroid ultrasound and orbital computed tomography.

This rearrangement joins TRBV20-1 to TRBJ2-7, with 11 bases identical to TRBD2. This clonotype was obtained from a woman aged 45 to 65 with Graves' hyperthyroidism. The sequenced material came from blood. The chain's CDR3 is CSAPHASGRSGSYEQYF. CDR3 bases: TGCAGTGCCCCCCACGCTAGCGGGAGGTCTGGGTCCTACGAGCAGTACTTC.